A single T cell receptor beta chain is shown here with its context. Its antigen is as yet unknown. This entry comes from a study of tumor-infiltrating lymphocytes in localized non-small cell lung cancer. Study-wide points: No T-cell fraction difference was seen between IM1 and IM2 tumors. Not all patients were TCR sequenced, owing to tissue quantity.

The V and J ends lost 2 bases and 7 bases respectively, with 5 bases between them. The CDR3 is made up of 11 amino acids. Germline V lookup: CDR1 SGHAT, CDR2 FQNNGV. Produced via immunoSEQ multiplex PCR; TCRdb's table is partial and in-frame only. The table has fewer than 15,000 clones, about 63% seen once. Sequenced sample: lung tumor tissue. This rearrangement joins TRBV11-2 to TRBJ2-5, with D perhaps TRBD2 (5 bases). This clonotype originated in a human donor with non-small cell lung cancer. The CDR3 DNA sequence: TGTGCCAGCAGCTTAAGCGGGACCCAGTACTTC. As protein: CASSLSGTQYF. The full variable domain, in which reference TRBV11-2 and TRBJ2-5 provide the parts outside the CDR3, is EAGVAQSPRYKIIEKRQSVAFWCNPISGHATLYWYQQILGQGPKLLIQFQNNGVVDDSQLPKDRFSAERLKGVDSTLKIQPAKLEDSAVYLCASSLSGTQYFGPGTRLLVL.